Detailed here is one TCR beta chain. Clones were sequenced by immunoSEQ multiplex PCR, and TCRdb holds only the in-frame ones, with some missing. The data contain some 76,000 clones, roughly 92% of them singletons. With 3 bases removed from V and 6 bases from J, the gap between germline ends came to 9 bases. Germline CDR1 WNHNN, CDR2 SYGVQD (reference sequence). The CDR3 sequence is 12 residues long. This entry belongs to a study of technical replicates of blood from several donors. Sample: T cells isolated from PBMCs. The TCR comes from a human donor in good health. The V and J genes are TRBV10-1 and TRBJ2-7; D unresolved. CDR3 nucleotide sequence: TGCGCCAGCAGTGAATCCTCCCTCGAGCAGTACTTC. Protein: CASSESSLEQYF.